The 8 T cell receptor beta chains presented below share a single source sample, sequenced in a study of blood T cell repertoires in COVID-19. Some clones are missing from TCRdb's copy, which holds only in-frame ones; the method was immunoSEQ multiplex PCR. Of 230,000 or so clones listed, 75% to 90% were seen once; the top ten hold 4.6%. What was sequenced was peripheral blood. The source is a woman in her forties who had recovered from COVID-19.

The CDR3 protein is CAWSAGGQTYNSPLHF. The CDR3 DNA follows: TGTGCCTGGAGTGCAGGGGGCCAGACCTATAATTCACCCCTCCACTTT. This chain uses TRBV30 with TRBJ1-6, with 8 bases identical to TRBD1. The CDR3 spans 16 residues. J was trimmed by 2 bases and V by 1 base; bases with no gene match: 4. CDR1 and CDR2 (germline): GTSNPN, SVGIG (reference sequence).

The V gene is TRBV6-2 or TRBV6-3, the J gene TRBJ2-3; TRBD1 is a possible D gene (6 bases). Germline V gene data show CDR1 as MNHEY and CDR2 as SVGEGT. V was pared by 0 bases and J by 7 bases, with 32 bases between. The CDR3 runs 21 residues. CDR3 protein: CASSYSRQDSFGWSPPHTQYF. CDR3 DNA: TGTGCCAGCAGTTACTCGAGACAGGACAGCTTTGGTTGGAGCCCTCCTCATACGCAGTATTTT.

The gene calls are TRBV19 and TRBJ1-2; D gene uncertain. Trimming stripped 4 bases from V and 4 bases from J, with 7 bases between. From germline, CDR1 is LNHDA and CDR2 SQIVND (reference sequence). This CDR3 comprises 12 residues. The CDR3 DNA is TGTGCCAGTAGTACTCAGATCTATGGCTACACCTTC. Its translation is CASSTQIYGYTF. Full variable domain (missing parts from reference TRBV19 and TRBJ1-2): DGGITQSPKYLFRKEGQNVTLSCEQNLNHDAMYWYRQDPGQGLRLIYYSQIVNDFQKGDIAEGYSVSREKKESFPLTVTSAQKNPTAFYLCASSTQIYGYTFGSGTRLTVV.

The chain has TRBV19 and TRBJ1-3, with D perhaps matching TRBD1 (5 bases). This CDR3 region has 15 residues. Germline V gene data show CDR1 as LNHDA and CDR2 as SQIVND (reference sequence). Trimming cost V 1 base and J 0 bases, with 7 bases left between them. The CDR3 loop reads CASSIGGDSGNTIYF. In DNA form, the CDR3 reads TGTGCCAGTAGTATAGGGGGGGACTCTGGAAACACCATATATTTT.

This clone was seen a single time. V and J are TRBV10-1 and TRBJ1-4; D is possibly TRBD1 (5 bases). The CDR3 is 17 amino acids. Germline CDR1 and CDR2: WNHNN and SYGVQD (reference sequence). Trimming cost V 6 bases and J 0 bases, with 17 bases left between them. This CDR3 reads CASRGLVGSPTNEKLFF. The CDR3 DNA follows: TGCGCCAGCAGGGGACTAGTGGGGTCTCCAACTAATGAAAAACTGTTTTTT.

The J gene is TRBJ2-3, the V gene TRBV5-1, with TRBD2 identical over 10 bases. The CDR3 is 15 residues long. Losses at the gene ends were 3 bases for V and 4 bases for J; bases not matched to a gene: 5. Germline CDR1 is SGHRS and CDR2 is YFSETQ. This chain's CDR3 is CASSSVAGGADTQYF. The CDR3 nucleotides are TGCGCCAGCAGCTCGGTAGCGGGGGGTGCAGATACGCAGTATTTT.

The chain is built from TRBV7-3 and TRBJ1-1; D is undetermined. The CDR3 has 13 amino acids. V lost 3 bases and J 3 bases, leaving 8 bases between the germline ends. CDR1 is SGHTA and CDR2 is FQGTGA in the germline V gene. The CDR3 spells CASSFNRDTEAFF. CDR3 DNA: TGTGCCAGCAGCTTTAACAGAGACACTGAAGCTTTCTTT.

This chain links TRBV7-9 with TRBJ2-1, with a possible D match to TRBD1 (6 bases). Germline V CDR1 and CDR2: SEHNR, FQNEAQ (reference sequence). The CDR3 has 16 amino acids. The V end was cut by 0 bases, the J end by 4 bases, with 13 bases between. CDR3 sequence: CASSLAQGLRYNEQFF. CDR3 DNA: TGTGCCAGCAGCTTAGCGCAGGGGTTGCGGTACAATGAGCAGTTCTTC.